What follows are 8 T cell receptor beta chains derived from one specimen sequenced in a study of blood T cell repertoires in COVID-19. Data came from immunoSEQ multiplex PCR; TCRdb stores just in-frame clones and leaves some out. Of 75,000 to 100,000 clones in the sample, around 88% were seen once. Material: peripheral blood. Source of these receptors: a man aged 55 to 70 with acute or convalescent COVID-19.

The chain uses TRBV6-2 or TRBV6-3 and TRBJ2-7; 11 bases map to TRBD2. Germline values: CDR1 MNHEY, CDR2 SVGEGT. This CDR3 has 15 amino acids. V shed 0 bases, J shed 5 bases, and the junction held 3 bases outside the gene matches. CDR3 nucleotide sequence: TGTGCCAGCAGTTACTCACCTAGCGGGGGGAACGAGCAGTACTTC. Translated: CASSYSPSGGNEQYF.

The CDR3 nucleotides read TGCGCCAGCAGCCAAGATCAAGGGGTCCTAAATTCACCCCTCCACTTT. This translates into CASSQDQGVLNSPLHF. The chain carries TRBV4-1 and TRBJ1-6, with D perhaps matching TRBD1 (5 bases). The germline CDR1 and CDR2 sequences are MGHRA and YSYEKL. Trimming cost V 0 bases and J 7 bases, with 13 bases left between them. The CDR3 extends over 16 amino acids.

This rearrangement joins TRBV19 to TRBJ2-3, with 7 bases that match TRBD1. This CDR3 has 14 amino acids. With 6 bases clipped from V and 2 bases from J, the junction kept 5 bases outside the gene matches. Germline V gene sequence: CDR1 LNHDA, CDR2 SQIVND (reference sequence). The CDR3 DNA follows: TGTGCCAGTAGGACGACAGGGTTCACAGATACGCAGTATTTT. Its protein product is CASRTTGFTDTQYF.

The chain joins TRBV3-1 (or the pseudogene TRBV3-2) to TRBJ1-3; 8 bases fit TRBD1. Germline V gene sequence: CDR1 LGHDT, CDR2 YNNKEL (reference sequence). Trimming removed 2 bases from V and 0 bases from J; junction bases left unmatched: 12. This CDR3 contains 19 residues. Here the CDR3 reads CASSQYTGTGMGSGNTIYF. DNA of the CDR3: TGTGCCAGCAGCCAATATACCGGGACAGGTATGGGCTCTGGAAACACCATATATTTT.

In the case of this clone: Other nucleotide sequences from this sample produce the same CDR3. The genes are TRBV28 and TRBJ2-7; 8 nucleotides agree with TRBD2. CDR3 length: 15 residues. V lost 2 bases and J lost 2; bases outside the gene matches: 5. The germline V gene encodes CDR1 MDHEN and CDR2 SYDVKM. CDR3 protein: CASSLSGGGTYEQYF. The CDR3 DNA is TGTGCCAGCAGTTTAAGCGGGGGCGGAACCTACGAGCAGTACTTC. Looking up the rest from reference TRBV28 and TRBJ2-7 gives the full variable domain: DVKVTQSSRYLVKRTGEKVFLECVQDMDHENMFWYRQDPGLGLRLIYFSYDVKMKEKGDIPEGYSVSREKKERFSLILESASTNQTSMYLCASSLSGGGTYEQYFGPGTRLTVT.

There are a few counts of this clone. The V call is TRBV6-5, the J call TRBJ2-3; TRBD2 matches at 12 bases. The CDR3 has 15 amino acids. Germline V gives CDR1 MNHEY, CDR2 SVGAGI. The V and J ends lost 4 bases and 4 bases, in that order; junction bases with no gene match: 3. As DNA, the CDR3 is TGTGCCAGCAGTTCTAGCGGGGGGGGCCCAGATACGCAGTATTTT. It yields the protein CASSSSGGGPDTQYF.

The rearrangement uses TRBV18 and TRBJ2-1, with D tentatively TRBD2 (6 bases). Looked up from germline, CDR1 is KGHSH and CDR2 is LQKENI. The CDR3 is made up of 16 amino acids. V was pared by 6 bases and J by 7 bases, with 22 bases between. CDR3 region: CASSNPGTRGRNEQFF. The CDR3 bases are TGTGCCAGCTCGAACCCCGGGACCAGAGGGAGGAATGAGCAGTTCTTC.

V gene TRBV18 combines with J gene TRBJ2-7; tentative D call: TRBD2 (6 bases). Germline-derived CDR1 and CDR2 are KGHSH and LQKENI. This CDR3 has 13 amino acids. Trimming shortened V by 3 bases and J by 7 bases, and 13 bases separated the two germline ends. The chain's CDR3 is CASSPKEGGEQYF. CDR3 bases: TGTGCCAGCTCACCCAAGGAGGGTGGAGAGCAGTACTTC.